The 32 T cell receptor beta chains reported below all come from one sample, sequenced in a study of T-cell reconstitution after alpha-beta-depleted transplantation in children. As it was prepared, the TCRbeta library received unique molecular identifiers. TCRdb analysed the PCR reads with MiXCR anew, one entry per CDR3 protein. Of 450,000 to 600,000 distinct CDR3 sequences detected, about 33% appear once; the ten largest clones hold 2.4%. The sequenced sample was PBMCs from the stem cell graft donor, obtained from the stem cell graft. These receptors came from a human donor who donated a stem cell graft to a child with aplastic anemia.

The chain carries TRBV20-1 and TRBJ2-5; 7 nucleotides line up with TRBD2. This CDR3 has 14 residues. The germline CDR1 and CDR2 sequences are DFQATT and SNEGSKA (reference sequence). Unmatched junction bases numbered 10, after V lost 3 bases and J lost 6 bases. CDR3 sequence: CSASGGLAEKTQYF. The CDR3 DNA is TGCAGTGCTAGTGGGGGTCTAGCGGAGAAGACCCAGTACTTC.

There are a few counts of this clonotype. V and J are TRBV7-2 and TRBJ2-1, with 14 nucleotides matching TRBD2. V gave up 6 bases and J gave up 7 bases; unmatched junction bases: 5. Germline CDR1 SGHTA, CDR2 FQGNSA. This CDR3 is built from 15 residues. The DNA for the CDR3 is TGTGCCAGCAGTACCGGGACTAGCGGGAGTAATGAGCAGTTCTTC. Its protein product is CASSTGTSGSNEQFF.

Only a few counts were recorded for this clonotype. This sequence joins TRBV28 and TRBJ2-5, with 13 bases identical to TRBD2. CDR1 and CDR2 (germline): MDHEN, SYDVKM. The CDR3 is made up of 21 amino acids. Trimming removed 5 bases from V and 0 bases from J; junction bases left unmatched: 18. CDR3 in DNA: TGTGCCAGCAGTCCGGAGCCGGGACTAGCGGGACCAAACCTGTACCAAGAGACCCAGTACTTC. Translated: CASSPEPGLAGPNLYQETQYF.

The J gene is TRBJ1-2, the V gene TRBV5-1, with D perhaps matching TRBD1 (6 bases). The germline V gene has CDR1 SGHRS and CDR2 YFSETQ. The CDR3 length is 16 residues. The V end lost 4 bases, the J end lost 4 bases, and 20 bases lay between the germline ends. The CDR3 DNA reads TGCGCCAGCAGCACCGGGACAACGGGAGTCGGCTATGGCTACACCTTC. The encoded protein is CASSTGTTGVGYGYTF.

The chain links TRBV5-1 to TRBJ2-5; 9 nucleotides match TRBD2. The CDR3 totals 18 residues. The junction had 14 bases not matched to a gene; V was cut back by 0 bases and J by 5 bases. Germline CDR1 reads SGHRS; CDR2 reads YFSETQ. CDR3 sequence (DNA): TGCGCCAGCAGCTTGGCCCTAGCGGGACCATTTTGGGGGGAGACCCAGTACTTC. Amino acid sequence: CASSLALAGPFWGETQYF.

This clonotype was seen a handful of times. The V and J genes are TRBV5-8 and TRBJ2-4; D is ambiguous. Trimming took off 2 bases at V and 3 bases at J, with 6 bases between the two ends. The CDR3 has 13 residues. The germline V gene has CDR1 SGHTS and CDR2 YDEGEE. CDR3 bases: TGTGCCAGCAGCTTCGTCGGCAAAAACATTCAGTACTTC. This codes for CASSFVGKNIQYF.

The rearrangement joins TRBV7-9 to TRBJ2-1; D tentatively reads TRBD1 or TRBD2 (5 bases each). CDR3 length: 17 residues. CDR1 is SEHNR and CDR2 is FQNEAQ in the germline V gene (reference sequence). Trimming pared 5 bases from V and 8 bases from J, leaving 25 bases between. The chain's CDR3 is CASSPRLGGGAPYEQFF. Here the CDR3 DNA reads TGTGCCAGCAGCCCCCGCCTTGGTGGGGGAGCCCCCTATGAGCAGTTCTTC. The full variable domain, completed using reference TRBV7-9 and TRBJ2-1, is DTGVSQNPRHKITKRGQNVTFRCDPISEHNRLYWYRQTLGQGPEFLTYFQNEAQLEKSRLLSDRFSAERPKGSFSTLEIQRTEQGDSAMYLCASSPRLGGGAPYEQFFGPGTRLTVL.

The CDR3 loop is CASSVDEGAGETQYF. CDR3 nucleotides: TGTGCCAGCAGCGTAGATGAGGGGGCAGGAGAGACCCAGTACTTC. J is TRBJ2-5 and V is TRBV9; TRBD1 matches 7 bases. The CDR3 has 15 amino acids. V shed 0 bases and J 4 bases; nucleotides not matched to a gene: 6. Germline lookup yields CDR1 SGDLS and CDR2 YYNGEE.

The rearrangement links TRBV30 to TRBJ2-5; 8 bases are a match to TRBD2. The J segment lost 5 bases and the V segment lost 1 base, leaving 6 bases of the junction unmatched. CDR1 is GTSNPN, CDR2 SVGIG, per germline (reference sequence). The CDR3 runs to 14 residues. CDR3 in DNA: TGTGCCTGGAGTGCCGGACTAGCTGGCGAGACCCAGTACTTC. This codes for CAWSAGLAGETQYF.

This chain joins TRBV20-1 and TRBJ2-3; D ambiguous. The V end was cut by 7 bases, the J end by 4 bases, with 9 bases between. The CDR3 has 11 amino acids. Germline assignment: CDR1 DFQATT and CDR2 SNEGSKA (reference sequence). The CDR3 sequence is CSVRGSDTQYF. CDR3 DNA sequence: TGCAGTGTACGAGGTTCAGATACGCAGTATTTT.

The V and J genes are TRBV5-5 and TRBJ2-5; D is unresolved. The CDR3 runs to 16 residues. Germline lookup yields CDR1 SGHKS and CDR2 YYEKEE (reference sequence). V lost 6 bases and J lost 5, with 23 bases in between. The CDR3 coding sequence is TGTGCCAGCACCCCGTTGGCGGCGGCCCGGATGGAGACCCAGTACTTC. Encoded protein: CASTPLAAARMETQYF.

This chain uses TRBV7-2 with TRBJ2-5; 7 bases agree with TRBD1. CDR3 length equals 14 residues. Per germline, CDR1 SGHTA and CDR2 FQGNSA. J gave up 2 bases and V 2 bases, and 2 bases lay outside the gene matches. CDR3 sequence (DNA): TGTGCCAGCAGCTTATCGACAGGGCAAGAGACCCAGTACTTC. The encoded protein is CASSLSTGQETQYF.

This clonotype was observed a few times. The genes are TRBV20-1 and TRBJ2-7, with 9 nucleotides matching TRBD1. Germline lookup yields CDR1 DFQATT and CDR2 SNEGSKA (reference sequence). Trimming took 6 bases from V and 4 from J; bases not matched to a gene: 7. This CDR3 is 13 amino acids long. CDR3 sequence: CSASGQGGYEQYF. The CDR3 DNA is TGCAGTGCCTCGGGACAGGGTGGGTACGAGCAGTACTTC.

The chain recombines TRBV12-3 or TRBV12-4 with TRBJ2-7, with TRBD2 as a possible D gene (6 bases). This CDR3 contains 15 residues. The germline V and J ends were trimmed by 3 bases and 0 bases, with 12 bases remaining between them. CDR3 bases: TGTGCCAGCAGTTTTCCTAGCGCCAGCTCCTACGAGCAGTACTTC. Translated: CASSFPSASSYEQYF.

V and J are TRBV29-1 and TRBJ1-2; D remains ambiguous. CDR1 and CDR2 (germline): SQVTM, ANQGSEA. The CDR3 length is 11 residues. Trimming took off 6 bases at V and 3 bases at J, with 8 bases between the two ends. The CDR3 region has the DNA TGCAGCGTCGACGGTGACTATGGCTACACCTTC. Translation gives CSVDGDYGYTF.

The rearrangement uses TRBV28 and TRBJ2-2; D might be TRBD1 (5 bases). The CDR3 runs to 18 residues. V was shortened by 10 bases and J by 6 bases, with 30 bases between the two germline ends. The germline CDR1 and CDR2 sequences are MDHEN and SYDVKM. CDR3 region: CATQLSRQFQLGAGELFF. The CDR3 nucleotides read TGTGCCACCCAACTTTCACGACAGTTCCAACTTGGAGCCGGGGAGCTGTTTTTT.

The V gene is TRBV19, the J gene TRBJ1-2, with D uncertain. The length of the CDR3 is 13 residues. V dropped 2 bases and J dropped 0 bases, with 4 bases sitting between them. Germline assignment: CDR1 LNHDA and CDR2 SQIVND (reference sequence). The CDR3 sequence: CASSISANYGYTF. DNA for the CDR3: TGTGCCAGTAGTATATCAGCTAACTATGGCTACACCTTC.

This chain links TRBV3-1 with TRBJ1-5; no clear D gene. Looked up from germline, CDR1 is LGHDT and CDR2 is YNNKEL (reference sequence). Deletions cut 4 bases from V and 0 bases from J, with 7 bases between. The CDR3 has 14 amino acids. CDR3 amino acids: CASSRTVSNQPQHF. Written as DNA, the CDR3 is TGTGCCAGCAGCCGTACGGTTAGCAATCAGCCCCAGCATTTT. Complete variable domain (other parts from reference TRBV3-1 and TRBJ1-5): DTAVSQTPKYLVTQMGNDKSIKCEQNLGHDTMYWYKQDSKKFLKIMFSYNNKELIINETVPNRFSPKSPDKAHLNLHINSLELGDSAVYFCASSRTVSNQPQHFGDGTRLSIL.

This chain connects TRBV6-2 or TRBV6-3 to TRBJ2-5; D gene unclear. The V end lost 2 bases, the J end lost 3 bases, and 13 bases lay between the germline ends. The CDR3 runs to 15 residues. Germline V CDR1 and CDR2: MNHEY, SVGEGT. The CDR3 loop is CASSYLVKEKETQYF. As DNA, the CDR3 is TGTGCCAGCAGTTACCTTGTCAAGGAAAAAGAGACCCAGTACTTC.

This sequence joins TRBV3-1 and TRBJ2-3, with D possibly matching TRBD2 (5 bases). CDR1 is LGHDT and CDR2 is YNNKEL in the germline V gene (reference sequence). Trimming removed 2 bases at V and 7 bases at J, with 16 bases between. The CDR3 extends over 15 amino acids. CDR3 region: CASSQQQERVHTQYF. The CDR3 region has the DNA TGTGCCAGCAGCCAACAGCAGGAGAGGGTCCATACGCAGTATTTT.

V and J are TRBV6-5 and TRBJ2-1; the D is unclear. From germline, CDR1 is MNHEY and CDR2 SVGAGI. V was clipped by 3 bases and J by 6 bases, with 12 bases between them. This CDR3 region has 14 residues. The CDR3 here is CASSYEIASNEQFF. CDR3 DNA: TGTGCCAGCAGTTATGAAATCGCTTCCAATGAGCAGTTCTTC.

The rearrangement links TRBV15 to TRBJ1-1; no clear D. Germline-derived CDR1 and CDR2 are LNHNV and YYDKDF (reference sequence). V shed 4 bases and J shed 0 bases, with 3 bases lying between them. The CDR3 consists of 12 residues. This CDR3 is CATSTVNTEAFF. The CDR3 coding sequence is TGTGCCACCAGCACAGTGAACACTGAAGCTTTCTTT.

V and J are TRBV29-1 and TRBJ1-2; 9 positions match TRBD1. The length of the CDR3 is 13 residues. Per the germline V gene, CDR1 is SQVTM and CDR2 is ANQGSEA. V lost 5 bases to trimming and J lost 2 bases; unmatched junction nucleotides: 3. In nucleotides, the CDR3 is TGCAGCGTTCGGGACAGGGTAAACTATGGCTACACCTTC. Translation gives CSVRDRVNYGYTF.

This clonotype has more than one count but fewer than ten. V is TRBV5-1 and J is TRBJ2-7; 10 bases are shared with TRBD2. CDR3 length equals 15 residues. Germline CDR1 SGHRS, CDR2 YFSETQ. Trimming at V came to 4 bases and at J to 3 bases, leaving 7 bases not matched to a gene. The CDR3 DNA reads TGCGCCAGCAGCCAAGGGACTAGCGAAGTCTACGAGCAGTACTTC. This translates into CASSQGTSEVYEQYF. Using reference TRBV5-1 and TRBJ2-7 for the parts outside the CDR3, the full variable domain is KAGVTQTPRYLIKTRGQQVTLSCSPISGHRSVSWYQQTPGQGLQFLFEYFSETQRNKGNFPGRFSGRQFSNSRSEMNVSTLELGDSALYLCASSQGTSEVYEQYFGPGTRLTVT.

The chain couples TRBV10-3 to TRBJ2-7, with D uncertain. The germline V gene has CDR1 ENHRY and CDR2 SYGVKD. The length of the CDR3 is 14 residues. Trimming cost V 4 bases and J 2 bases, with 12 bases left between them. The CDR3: CAISAEQVPYEQYF. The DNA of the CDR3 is TGTGCCATCAGTGCGGAGCAGGTCCCCTACGAGCAGTACTTC.

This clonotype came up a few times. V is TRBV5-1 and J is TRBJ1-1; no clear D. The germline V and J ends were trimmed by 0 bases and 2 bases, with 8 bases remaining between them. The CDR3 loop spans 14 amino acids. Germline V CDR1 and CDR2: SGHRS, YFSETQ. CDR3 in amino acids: CASSLAPPNTEAFF. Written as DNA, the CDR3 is TGCGCCAGCAGCTTGGCCCCGCCAAACACTGAAGCTTTCTTT.

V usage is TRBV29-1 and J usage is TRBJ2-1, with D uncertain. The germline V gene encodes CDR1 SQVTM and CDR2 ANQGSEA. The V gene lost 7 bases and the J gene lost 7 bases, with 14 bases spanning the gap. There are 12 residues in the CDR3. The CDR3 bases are TGCAGCGCTCGCGAAGGCGCAAATGAGCAGTTCTTC. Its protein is CSAREGANEQFF.

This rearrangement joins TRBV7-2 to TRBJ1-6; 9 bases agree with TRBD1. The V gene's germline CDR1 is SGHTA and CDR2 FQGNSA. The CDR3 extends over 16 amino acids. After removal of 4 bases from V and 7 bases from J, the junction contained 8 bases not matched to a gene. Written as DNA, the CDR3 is TGTGCCAGCAGCTCCTACCTGGACAGGGGAAATTCACCCCTCCACTTT. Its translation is CASSSYLDRGNSPLHF.

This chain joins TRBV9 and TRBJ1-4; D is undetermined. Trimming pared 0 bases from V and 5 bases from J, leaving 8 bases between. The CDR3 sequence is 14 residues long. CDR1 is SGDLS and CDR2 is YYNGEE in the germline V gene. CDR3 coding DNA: TGTGCCAGCAGCGTAGATGTCTTGAATGAAAAACTGTTTTTT. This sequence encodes CASSVDVLNEKLFF.

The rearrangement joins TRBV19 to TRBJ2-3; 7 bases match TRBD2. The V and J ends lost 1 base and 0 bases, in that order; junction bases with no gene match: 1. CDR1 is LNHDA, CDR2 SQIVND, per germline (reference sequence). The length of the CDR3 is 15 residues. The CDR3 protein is CASSIGAGSTDTQYF. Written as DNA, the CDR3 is TGTGCCAGTAGTATAGGAGCGGGAAGCACAGATACGCAGTATTTT.

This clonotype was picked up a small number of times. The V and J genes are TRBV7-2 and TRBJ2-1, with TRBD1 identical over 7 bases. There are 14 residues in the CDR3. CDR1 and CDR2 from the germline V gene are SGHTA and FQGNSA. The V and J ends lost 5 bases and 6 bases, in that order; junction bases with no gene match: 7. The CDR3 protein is CASSVRRDSNEQFF. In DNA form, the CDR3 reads TGTGCCAGCAGCGTACGCCGGGACAGCAATGAGCAGTTCTTC. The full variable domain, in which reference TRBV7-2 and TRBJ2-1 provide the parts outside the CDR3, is GAGVSQSPSNKVTEKGKDVELRCDPISGHTALYWYRQSLGQGLEFLIYFQGNSAPDKSGLPSDRFSAERTGGSVSTLTIQRTQQEDSAVYLCASSVRRDSNEQFFGPGTRLTVL.

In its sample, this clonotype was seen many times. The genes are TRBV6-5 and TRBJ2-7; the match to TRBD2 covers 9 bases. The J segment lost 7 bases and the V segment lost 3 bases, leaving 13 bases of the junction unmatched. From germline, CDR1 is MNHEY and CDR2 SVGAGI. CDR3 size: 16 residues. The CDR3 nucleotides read TGTGCCAGCAGTTATGGGGCTAGCGGGACTCTGGGGGAGCAGTACGTC. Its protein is CASSYGASGTLGEQYV.